This TCR beta chain was retrieved from a study of T cells in Graves' hyperthyroidism and ophthalmopathy. Germline CDR1 and CDR2: MGHRA and YSYEKL. CDR3 size: 15 residues. The V gene lost 0 bases and the J gene lost 2 bases, with 11 bases spanning the gap. This clonotype has ten or more counts. What it binds is not known. TCR beta CDR3 region amplification was performed from RNA transcripts. With the HTBI primer set, the TCR CDR3 went through a first round of RT-PCR. TCRdb reprocessed the multiplex PCR reads via MiXCR and lists one record per CDR3 protein. Of roughly 500,000 distinct CDR3 sequences listed, about 15% are singletons. Findings and limits, study-wide: Appearing also in blood were most of the thyroid clonotypes expanded above 0.001.

This chain joins TRBV4-1 and TRBJ2-7; D tentatively reads TRBD1 or TRBD2 (6 bases each). The sample was blood. The source of this sequence is a woman in her thirties with Graves' ophthalmopathy. CDR3 protein: CASSQDRGLTYEQYF. The DNA of the CDR3 is TGCGCCAGCAGCCAAGATCGGGGGCTGACCTACGAGCAGTACTTC.